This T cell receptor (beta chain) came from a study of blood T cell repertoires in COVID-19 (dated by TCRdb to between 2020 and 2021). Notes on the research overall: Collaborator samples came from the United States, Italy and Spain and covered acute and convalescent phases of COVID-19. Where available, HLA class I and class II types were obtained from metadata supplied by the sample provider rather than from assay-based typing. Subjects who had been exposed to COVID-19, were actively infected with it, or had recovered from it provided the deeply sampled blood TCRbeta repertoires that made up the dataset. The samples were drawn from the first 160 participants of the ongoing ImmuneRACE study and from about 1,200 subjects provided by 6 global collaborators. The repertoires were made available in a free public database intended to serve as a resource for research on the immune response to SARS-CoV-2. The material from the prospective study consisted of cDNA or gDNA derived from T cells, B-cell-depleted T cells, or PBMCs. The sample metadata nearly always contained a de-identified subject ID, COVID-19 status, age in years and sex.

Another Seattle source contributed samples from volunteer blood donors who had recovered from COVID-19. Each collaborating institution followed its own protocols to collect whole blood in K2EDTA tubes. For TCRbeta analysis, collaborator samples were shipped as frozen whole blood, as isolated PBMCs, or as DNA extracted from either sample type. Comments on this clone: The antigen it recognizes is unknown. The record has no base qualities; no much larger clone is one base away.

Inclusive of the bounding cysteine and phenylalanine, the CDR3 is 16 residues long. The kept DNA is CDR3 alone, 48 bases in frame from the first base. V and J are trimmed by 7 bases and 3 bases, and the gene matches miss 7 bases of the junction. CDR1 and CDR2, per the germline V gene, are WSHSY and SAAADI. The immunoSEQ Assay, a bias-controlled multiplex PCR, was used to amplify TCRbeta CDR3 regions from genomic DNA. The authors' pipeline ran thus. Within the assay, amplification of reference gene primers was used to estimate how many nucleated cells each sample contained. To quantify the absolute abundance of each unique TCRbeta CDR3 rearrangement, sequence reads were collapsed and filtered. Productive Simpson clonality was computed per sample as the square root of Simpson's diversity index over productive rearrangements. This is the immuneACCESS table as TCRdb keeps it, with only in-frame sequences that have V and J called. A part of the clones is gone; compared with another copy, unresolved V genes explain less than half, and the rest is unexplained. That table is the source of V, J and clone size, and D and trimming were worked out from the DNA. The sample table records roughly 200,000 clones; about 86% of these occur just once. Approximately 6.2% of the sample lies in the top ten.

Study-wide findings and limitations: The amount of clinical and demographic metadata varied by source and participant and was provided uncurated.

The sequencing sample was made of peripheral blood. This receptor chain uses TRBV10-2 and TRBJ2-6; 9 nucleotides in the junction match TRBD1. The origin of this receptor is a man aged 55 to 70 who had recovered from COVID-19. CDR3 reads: CASTPGTGLGANVLTF. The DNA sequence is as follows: TGCGCCAGCACCCCCGGGACAGGGCTTGGGGCCAACGTCCTGACTTTC.